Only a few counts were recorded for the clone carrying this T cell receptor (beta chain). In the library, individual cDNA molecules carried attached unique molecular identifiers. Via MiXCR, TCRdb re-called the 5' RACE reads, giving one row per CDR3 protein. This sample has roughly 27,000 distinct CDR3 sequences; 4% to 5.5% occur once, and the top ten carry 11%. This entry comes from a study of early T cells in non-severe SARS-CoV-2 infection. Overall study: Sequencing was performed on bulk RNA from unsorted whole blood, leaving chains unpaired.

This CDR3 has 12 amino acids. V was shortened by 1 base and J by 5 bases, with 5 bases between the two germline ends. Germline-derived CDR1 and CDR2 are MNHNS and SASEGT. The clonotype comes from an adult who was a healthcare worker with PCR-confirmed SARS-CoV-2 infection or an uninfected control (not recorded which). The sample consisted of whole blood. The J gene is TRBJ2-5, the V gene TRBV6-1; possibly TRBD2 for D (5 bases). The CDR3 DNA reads TGTGCCAGCAGTGAAGGAGGGGAGACCCAGTACTTC. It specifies CASSEGGETQYF.